This T cell receptor beta chain was retrieved from a study of T-cell reconstitution after alpha-beta-depleted transplantation in children. Study-wide findings and caveats: Hyperexpanded clones declined; after one year, newly produced T cells mostly supplied diversity.

This clonotype appeared many times. The antigen remains undetermined. The authors prepared the TCRbeta library with unique molecular identifiers. TCRdb redid the calling of the PCR reads with MiXCR, one entry per CDR3 protein. The repertoire holds around 450,000 distinct CDR3 sequences, roughly a tenth seen once, with 2% in the top ten. This sequence was found in a child younger than 10 with inherited bone marrow failure, due to receive a stem cell transplant. This specimen consisted of PBMCs, obtained before TCRalphabeta/CD19-depleted stem cell transplant.

Written as DNA, the CDR3 is TGCGCCAGCAGCTTGGCTAGCGGGAACTACGAGCAGTACTTC. Translating it yields CASSLASGNYEQYF. The rearrangement joins TRBV5-1 to TRBJ2-7, with 9 bases identical to TRBD2. V gave up 0 bases and J gave up 3 bases; unmatched junction bases: 1. In germline, CDR1 is SGHRS, CDR2 YFSETQ. This CDR3 has 14 amino acids.